This TCR beta chain was recorded in a study of blood T cell repertoires in COVID-19. The wider study: Nucleic acid was either cDNA or gDNA, and it came from T cells, B-cell-depleted T cells, or PBMCs.

Method: immunoSEQ multiplex PCR; TCRdb's copy keeps in-frame clones and lacks some. The repertoire holds about 200,000 clones, with around 86% as singletons. The CDR3 extends over 16 amino acids. Trimming removed 1 base from V and 5 bases from J; junction bases left unmatched: 7. Germline values: CDR1 SGHAT, CDR2 FQNNGV. This clone showed up just a few times. Sample: peripheral blood. This chain joins TRBV11-2 and TRBJ2-1; TRBD2 agrees at 8 bases. This TCR came from a man older than 75 with acute or convalescent COVID-19. In DNA, the CDR3 is TGTGCCAGCAGCTTAGCGGCCCTAGCGGGTAACAATGAGCAGTTCTTC. This codes for CASSLAALAGNNEQFF.